The 18 T cell receptor beta chains reported below all come from one sample, sequenced in a study of cytomegalovirus exposure and HLA in healthy donors. The PCR made use of 60 Vbeta and 13 Jbeta primers. Sequencing used immunoSEQ multiplex PCR; TCRdb keeps in-frame clones, though not all of them. The sample includes about 130,000 clones, over 70% of them seen just once. Sequenced sample: PBMCs. These TCRs come from a woman aged 40 to 50 in good health and CMV-seropositive.

The CDR3 nucleotides read TGTGCCAGCTCAGGCGGGGGTGACGATACGCAGTATTTT. This sequence encodes CASSGGGDDTQYF. V usage is TRBV18 and J usage is TRBJ2-3, with TRBD2 identical over 7 bases. Trimming cost V 5 bases and J 6 bases; bases outside gene matches: 5. The CDR3 contains 13 residues. The V gene's germline CDR1 is KGHSH and CDR2 LQKENI. Based on the CDR3 plus reference TRBV18 and TRBJ2-3, the full variable domain is NAGVMQNPRHLVRRRGQEARLRCSPMKGHSHVYWYRQLPEEGLKFMVYLQKENIIDESGMPKERFSAEFPKEGPSILRIQQVVRGDSAAYFCASSGGGDDTQYFGPGTRLTVL.

The chain joins TRBV11-3 to TRBJ2-1; 13 bases are shared with TRBD2. Germline V gene sequence: CDR1 SGHNT, CDR2 YENEEA. J gave up 8 bases and V 5 bases, and 12 bases lay outside the gene matches. The CDR3 extends over 17 amino acids. The DNA for the CDR3 is TGTGCCAGCAGCCGATCGGGACTAGCGGGATTGGGGGATGAGCAGTTCTTC. This sequence encodes CASSRSGLAGLGDEQFF.

The rearrangement uses TRBV19 and TRBJ2-7, with a possible D match to TRBD1 (5 bases). The V end lost 5 bases, the J end lost 0 bases, and 14 bases lay between the germline ends. This CDR3 is 15 amino acids long. Germline V gene lookup returns CDR1 LNHDA and CDR2 SQIVND (reference sequence). The CDR3 spells CASSAVGASSYEQYF. The CDR3 coding sequence is TGTGCCAGTAGTGCAGTTGGGGCTAGCTCCTACGAGCAGTACTTC. The full variable domain, in which reference TRBV19 and TRBJ2-7 provide the parts outside the CDR3, is DGGITQSPKYLFRKEGQNVTLSCEQNLNHDAMYWYRQDPGQGLRLIYYSQIVNDFQKGDIAEGYSVSREKKESFPLTVTSAQKNPTAFYLCASSAVGASSYEQYFGPGTRLTVT.

In its sample, this clone was seen a few times. V usage is TRBV15 and J usage is TRBJ2-1; D is possibly TRBD1 (5 bases). Germline loops: CDR1 LNHNV, CDR2 YYDKDF (reference sequence). CDR3 length: 16 residues. V dropped 2 bases and J dropped 5 bases, with 16 bases sitting between them. The CDR3, as DNA: TGTGCCACCAGCAGAACCAGGGCCCCCGGCGACAATGAGCAGTTCTTC. This gives the protein CATSRTRAPGDNEQFF.

CDR3 amino acids: CASSKELAGGPTGELFF. The CDR3 bases are TGTGCCAGCAGTAAAGAACTAGCGGGAGGGCCCACCGGGGAGCTGTTTTTT. V gene TRBV6-4 combines with J gene TRBJ2-2, with 13 bases that match TRBD2. Germline assignment: CDR1 MRHNA and CDR2 SNTAGT. The CDR3 is made up of 17 amino acids. V gave up 5 bases and J gave up 4 bases; unmatched junction bases: 7.

For the CDR3, the DNA is TGCGCCAGCAGCCAGGACTTGAACCCCTACGAGCAGTACTTC. Translated, it gives CASSQDLNPYEQYF. This chain uses TRBV4-1 with TRBJ2-7, with D maybe TRBD2 (5 bases). This CDR3 is 14 amino acids long. CDR1 is MGHRA and CDR2 is YSYEKL in the germline V gene. Trimming took off 3 bases at V and 2 bases at J, with 11 bases between the two ends.

The V call is TRBV28, the J call TRBJ2-7, with 8 bases identical to TRBD1. The V gene end was trimmed by 4 bases and the J gene end by 7 bases; junction bases not matched to a gene: 6. The germline V gene has CDR1 MDHEN and CDR2 SYDVKM. The CDR3 sequence is 13 residues long. CDR3 region: CASSSTGAGEQYF. In nucleotides, the CDR3 is TGTGCCAGCAGTTCGACAGGGGCGGGAGAGCAGTACTTC.

This clone was counted a few times. The chain links TRBV27 to TRBJ1-1; D call uncertain. The ends were cut back, 5 bases at V and 6 bases at J, with 13 bases in the middle. Germline-derived CDR1 and CDR2 are MNHEY and SMNVEV (reference sequence). CDR3 length equals 13 residues. CDR3 coding DNA: TGTGCCAGCAGTCCAAAGTCGAGGGCTGAAGCTTTCTTT. Translating gives CASSPKSRAEAFF.

The J gene is TRBJ2-1, the V gene TRBV7-3; D is unresolved. V lost 2 bases and J lost 4, with 9 bases in between. This CDR3 spans 14 amino acids. The germline V gene encodes CDR1 SGHTA and CDR2 FQGTGA. The CDR3 bases are TGTGCCAGCAGCTTAGCAACCGGGTACAATGAGCAGTTCTTC. It translates to CASSLATGYNEQFF.

This chain connects TRBV27 to TRBJ2-3, with 12 bases aligning to TRBD2. The CDR3 contains 15 residues. Germline V gives CDR1 MNHEY, CDR2 SMNVEV (reference sequence). Trimming cost V 4 bases and J 5 bases; bases outside gene matches: 4. This CDR3 reads CASSSPGLAGDTQYF. The CDR3 DNA sequence: TGTGCCAGCAGTTCTCCGGGACTAGCGGGAGATACGCAGTATTTT.

The chain joins TRBV7-2 to TRBJ1-2, with 10 bases matching TRBD1. This CDR3 is 18 amino acids long. Trimming removed 4 bases from V and 7 bases from J; junction bases left unmatched: 18. The V gene's germline CDR1 is SGHTA and CDR2 FQGNSA. This chain's CDR3 is CASSSPPGTGVGFSGYTF. The CDR3 nucleotides read TGTGCCAGCAGCTCCCCCCCCGGGACAGGGGTCGGTTTCAGTGGCTACACCTTC.

The chain couples TRBV7-2 to TRBJ2-2; 9 positions agree with TRBD2. The CDR3 contains 16 residues. Germline assignment: CDR1 SGHTA and CDR2 FQGNSA. V was pared by 5 bases and J by 0 bases, with 4 bases of the junction left unmatched. The CDR3 loop is CASSPRLAANTGELFF. As DNA, the CDR3 is TGTGCCAGCAGCCCACGACTAGCGGCGAACACCGGGGAGCTGTTTTTT.

The genes are TRBV29-1 and TRBJ1-1; TRBD1 might be the D (6 bases). The CDR3 is made up of 12 amino acids. V was shortened by 6 bases and J by 5 bases, with 13 bases between the two germline ends. CDR1 is SQVTM and CDR2 is ANQGSEA in the germline V gene. CDR3 sequence reads: CSVQDSKTEAFF. DNA for the CDR3: TGCAGCGTACAGGACAGTAAGACTGAAGCTTTCTTT.

The chain recombines TRBV18 with TRBJ1-1, with 7 bases matching TRBD1. Germline CDR1 KGHSH, CDR2 LQKENI. The length of the CDR3 is 16 residues. The ends lost 0 bases at V and 0 bases at J; junction bases unmatched: 4. The CDR3 sequence is CASSPPKTGLNTEAFF. CDR3 coding DNA: TGTGCCAGCTCACCACCTAAGACAGGGTTGAACACTGAAGCTTTCTTT.

This clone has a handful of counts. The chain has TRBV15 and TRBJ2-3; D is possibly TRBD1 (5 bases). V was trimmed by 0 bases and J by 0 bases, leaving 10 bases between them. This CDR3 is built from 16 residues. From germline, CDR1 is LNHNV and CDR2 YYDKDF (reference sequence). The CDR3 reads CATSRDKGASTDTQYF. The DNA for the CDR3 is TGTGCCACCAGCAGAGATAAAGGGGCTAGCACAGATACGCAGTATTTT. Variable domain in full (rest from reference TRBV15 and TRBJ2-3): DAMVIQNPRYQVTQFGKPVTLSCSQTLNHNVMYWYQQKSSQAPKLLFHYYDKDFNNEADTPDNFQSRRPNTSFCFLDIRSPGLGDTAMYLCATSRDKGASTDTQYFGPGTRLTVL.

The count of this clone is one. The chain is built from TRBV19 and TRBJ1-1, with D tentatively TRBD1 (5 bases). CDR3 length: 15 residues. Between the trimmed V and J ends, which lost 5 bases and 4 bases, there was a span of 17 bases. From germline, CDR1 is LNHDA and CDR2 SQIVND (reference sequence). The CDR3 nucleotides are TGTGCCAGTAGTTCAACCAGGGTGATGGGCACTGAAGCTTTCTTT. Its protein is CASSSTRVMGTEAFF.

The rearrangement links TRBV28 to TRBJ1-2; 8 bases are shared with TRBD1. V dropped 1 base and J dropped 4; count of bases not matched to a gene: 8. From germline, CDR1 is MDHEN and CDR2 SYDVKM. This CDR3 spans 16 amino acids. The CDR3 protein is CASSLSSGQGAYGYTF. The CDR3 DNA reads TGTGCCAGCAGTTTATCGTCCGGACAGGGTGCCTATGGCTACACCTTC.

The chain links TRBV7-3 to TRBJ1-1; TRBD1 might be the D (6 bases). The ends were cut back, 4 bases at V and 2 bases at J, with 11 bases in the middle. CDR1 and CDR2 from the germline V gene are SGHTA and FQGTGA. The CDR3 runs 14 residues. The CDR3 reads CASSSNRANTEAFF. The CDR3 region has the DNA TGTGCCAGCAGCTCCAACAGGGCTAACACTGAAGCTTTCTTT.